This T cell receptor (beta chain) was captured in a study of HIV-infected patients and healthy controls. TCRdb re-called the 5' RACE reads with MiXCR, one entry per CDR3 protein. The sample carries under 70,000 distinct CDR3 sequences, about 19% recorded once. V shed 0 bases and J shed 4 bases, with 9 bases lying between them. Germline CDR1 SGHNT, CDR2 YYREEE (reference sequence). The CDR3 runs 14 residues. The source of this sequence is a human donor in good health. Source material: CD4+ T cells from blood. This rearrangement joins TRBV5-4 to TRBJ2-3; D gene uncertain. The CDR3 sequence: CASSLGSPADTQYF. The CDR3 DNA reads TGTGCCAGCAGCTTGGGTAGTCCCGCAGATACGCAGTATTTT.